A selection of T cell receptor beta chains follows, all from one sample in a study of T cell repertoires in cytomegalovirus infection. TCRdb fed the reads into MiXCR, producing one record per CDR3 protein. The repertoire includes roughly 500,000 distinct CDR3 sequences, about 11% of them detected once, and roughly a tenth sits in the top ten. Sequencing was performed on PBMCs. Receptor source: a human donor in good health (CMV status not recorded). Some clones in this sample may be carry-over from other donors' samples. Each CDR3 is given with its conserved first and last residue. A D gene is named only where the DNA matches it firmly. Clone size is stated in some rows and not others, as once, few, many or a class when expanded.

TRBJ2-1	TRBV24-1	few	-	CATSDPSPDEQFF	TGTGCCACCAGTGATCCTAGCCCCGATGAGCAGTTCTTC
TRBJ2-7	TRBV29-1	few	-	CSVGMGPYEQYF	TGCAGCGTTGGGATGGGGCCCTACGAGCAGTACTTC
TRBJ1-4	TRBV11-2	many	TRBD1	CASSLGQAPTNEKLFF	TGTGCCAGCAGCCTTGGACAGGCCCCAACTAATGAAAAACTGTTTTTT
TRBJ2-3	TRBV11-2	many	TRBD2	CASSLRTGGLDTQYF	TGTGCCAGCAGCTTAAGGACGGGGGGGTTGGATACGCAGTATTTT
TRBJ2-5	TRBV19	-	-	CASKGTPGQETQYF	TGTGCCAGCAAAGGGACACCCGGGCAAGAGACCCAGTACTTC
TRBJ2-1	TRBV3-1	-	-	CASSLGGADRQFF	TGTGCCAGCAGCCTAGGCGGGGCCGATCGGCAGTTCTTC
TRBJ2-7	TRBV20-1	few	-	CSASGGPYEQYF	TGCAGTGCTAGCGGGGGACCCTACGAGCAGTACTTC
TRBJ1-1	TRBV12-3/TRBV12-4	many	-	CASSSPGVAEAFF	TGTGCCAGCAGTTCACCTGGGGTGGCTGAAGCTTTCTTT
TRBJ2-2	TRBV7-9	many	-	CASHDGELFF	TGTGCCAGCCACGACGGGGAGCTGTTTTTT
TRBJ2-7	TRBV7-8	many	-	CASSLGSDYEQYF	TGTGCCAGCAGCTTAGGGTCAGACTACGAGCAGTACTTC
TRBJ1-5	TRBV19	many	-	CASSIGRNRGNQPQHF	TGTGCCAGTAGTATAGGAAGGAACAGGGGCAATCAGCCCCAGCATTTT
TRBJ2-1	TRBV27	many	-	CASSLSLRHNEQFF	TGTGCCAGCAGTTTATCTCTCAGGCACAATGAGCAGTTCTTC
TRBJ1-6	TRBV12-3/TRBV12-4	few	-	CASSTAGPATSPLHF	TGTGCCAGCAGTACCGCCGGCCCCGCGACGTCACCCCTCCACTTT
TRBJ2-7	TRBV30	few	-	CAWSEWAQKIEQYF	TGTGCCTGGAGTGAGTGGGCGCAGAAAATCGAGCAGTACTTC
TRBJ2-5	TRBV3-1	few	-	CASSQASTGPEETQYF	TGTGCCAGCAGCCAAGCGAGTACAGGGCCCGAAGAGACCCAGTACTTC
TRBJ2-3	TRBV10-2	many	TRBD2	CASSEGGLALTDTQYF	TGCGCCAGCAGTGAGGGGGGACTAGCGCTCACAGATACGCAGTATTTT
TRBJ2-1	TRBV6-1	many	TRBD2	CASSADPSGPYNEQFF	TGTGCCAGCAGTGCGGATCCTAGCGGTCCCTACAATGAGCAGTTCTTC